This TCR beta chain appears in the sequencing data of a study of blood T cell repertoires in COVID-19. Study as a whole: Researchers got acute and convalescent COVID-19 samples from the United States, Italy and Spain. Nucleic acid was either cDNA or gDNA, and it came from T cells, B-cell-depleted T cells, or PBMCs.

The CDR3 spans 19 residues. Germline lookup yields CDR1 SGHTA and CDR2 FQGNSA. The trim removed 1 base at V and 4 bases at J, leaving 12 bases unmatched. In the study's own analysis: The assay estimated nucleated cells by amplifying reference gene primers. Here immunoSEQ multiplex PCR was the method, and the copy in TCRdb shows in-frame clones only, minus some. Clone size and V and J calls were adopted from that table, with D and trimming inferred from the DNA. The sample has about 300,000 clones, over 75% seen once. The sequenced sample consisted of peripheral blood. The chain employs TRBV7-2 and TRBJ2-1; 11 bases fit TRBD2. The receptor's source is a human donor in a cohort sampled during active COVID-19. The CDR3 region has the DNA TGTGCCAGCAGCTTAGAACGCGCTAGCGGGAGGACCACATACAATGAGCAGTTCTTC. Translated, it gives CASSLERASGRTTYNEQFF. Full variable domain (remainder filled in from reference TRBV7-2 and TRBJ2-1): GAGVSQSPSNKVTEKGKDVELRCDPISGHTALYWYRQSLGQGLEFLIYFQGNSAPDKSGLPSDRFSAERTGGSVSTLTIQRTQQEDSAVYLCASSLERASGRTTYNEQFFGPGTRLTVL.